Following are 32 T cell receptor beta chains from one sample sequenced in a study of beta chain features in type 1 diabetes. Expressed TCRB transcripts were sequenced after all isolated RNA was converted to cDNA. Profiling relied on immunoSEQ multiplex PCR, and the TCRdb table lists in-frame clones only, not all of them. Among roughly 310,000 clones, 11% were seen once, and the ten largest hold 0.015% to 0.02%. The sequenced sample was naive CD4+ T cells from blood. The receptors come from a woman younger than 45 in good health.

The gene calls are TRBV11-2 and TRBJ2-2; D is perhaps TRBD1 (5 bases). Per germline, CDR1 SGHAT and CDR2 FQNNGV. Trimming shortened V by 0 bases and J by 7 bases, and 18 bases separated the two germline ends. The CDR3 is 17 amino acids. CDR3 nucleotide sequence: TGTGCCAGCAGCTTAGATTTAGGCAGGGTTGGCGGCGGGGAGCTGTTTTTT. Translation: CASSLDLGRVGGGELFF.

The CDR3 DNA sequence: TGTGCCAGCAGCTTAGATCGGCGCGGTACGCAGTATTTT. Its protein is CASSLDRRGTQYF. This chain joins TRBV11-2 and TRBJ2-3; D is unclear. Germline lookup yields CDR1 SGHAT and CDR2 FQNNGV. Trimming shortened V by 0 bases and J by 8 bases, and 9 bases separated the two germline ends. This CDR3 has 13 amino acids.

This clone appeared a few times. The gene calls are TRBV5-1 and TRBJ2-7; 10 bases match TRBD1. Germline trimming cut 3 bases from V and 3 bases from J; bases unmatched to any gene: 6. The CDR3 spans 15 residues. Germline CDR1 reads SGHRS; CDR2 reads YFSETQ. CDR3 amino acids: CASSWGTGDNYEQYF. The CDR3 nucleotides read TGCGCCAGCAGCTGGGGGACAGGGGACAACTACGAGCAGTACTTC.

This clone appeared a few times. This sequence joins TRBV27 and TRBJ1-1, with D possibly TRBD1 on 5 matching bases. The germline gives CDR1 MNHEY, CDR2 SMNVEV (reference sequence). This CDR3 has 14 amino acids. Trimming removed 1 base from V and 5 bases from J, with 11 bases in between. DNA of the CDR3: TGTGCCAGCAGTTTATTCTCAGGGCCTACTGAAGCTTTCTTT. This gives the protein CASSLFSGPTEAFF.

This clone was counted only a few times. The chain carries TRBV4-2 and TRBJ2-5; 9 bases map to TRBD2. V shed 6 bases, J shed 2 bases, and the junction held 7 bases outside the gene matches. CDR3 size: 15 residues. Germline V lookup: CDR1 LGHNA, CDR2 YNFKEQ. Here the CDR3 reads CASSRAGGGQETQYF. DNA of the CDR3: TGTGCCAGCAGTCGAGCGGGAGGTGGTCAAGAGACCCAGTACTTC.

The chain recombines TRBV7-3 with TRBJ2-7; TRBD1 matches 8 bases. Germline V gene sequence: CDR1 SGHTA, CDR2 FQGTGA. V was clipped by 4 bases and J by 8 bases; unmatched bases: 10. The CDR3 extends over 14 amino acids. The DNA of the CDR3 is TGTGCCAGCAGCTCCACGGACAGGGAATCAAAGCAGTACTTC. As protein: CASSSTDRESKQYF.

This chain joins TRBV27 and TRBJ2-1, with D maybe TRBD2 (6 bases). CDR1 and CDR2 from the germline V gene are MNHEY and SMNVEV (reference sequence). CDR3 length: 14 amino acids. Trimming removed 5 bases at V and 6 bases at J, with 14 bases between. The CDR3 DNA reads TGTGCCAGCAGTCCTCTAGCGCAGAGCAATGAGCAGTTCTTC. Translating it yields CASSPLAQSNEQFF.

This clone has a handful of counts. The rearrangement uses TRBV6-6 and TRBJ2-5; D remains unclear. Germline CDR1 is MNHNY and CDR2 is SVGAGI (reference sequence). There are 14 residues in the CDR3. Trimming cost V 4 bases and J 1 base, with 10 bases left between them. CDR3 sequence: CASSSGLLQETQYF. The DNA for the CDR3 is TGTGCCAGCAGTTCAGGTTTACTCCAAGAGACCCAGTACTTC.

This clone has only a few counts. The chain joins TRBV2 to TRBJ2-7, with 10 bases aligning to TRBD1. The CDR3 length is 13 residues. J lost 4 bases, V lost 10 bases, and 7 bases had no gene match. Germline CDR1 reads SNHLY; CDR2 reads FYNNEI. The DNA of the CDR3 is TGTGCCACCTCGGGACAGGGGATTTACGAGCAGTACTTC. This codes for CATSGQGIYEQYF.

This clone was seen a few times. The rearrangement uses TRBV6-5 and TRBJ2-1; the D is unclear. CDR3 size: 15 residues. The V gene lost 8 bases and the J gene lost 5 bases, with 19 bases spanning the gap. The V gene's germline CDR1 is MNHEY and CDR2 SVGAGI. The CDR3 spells CASSLGGGHNNEQFF. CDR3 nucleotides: TGTGCCAGCTCATTGGGTGGTGGGCACAACAATGAGCAGTTCTTC.

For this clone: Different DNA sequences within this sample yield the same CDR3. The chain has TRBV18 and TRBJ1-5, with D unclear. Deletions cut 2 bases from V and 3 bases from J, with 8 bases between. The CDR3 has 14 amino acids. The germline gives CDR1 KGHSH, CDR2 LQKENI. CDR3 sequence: CASSPGQVNQPQHF. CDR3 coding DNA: TGTGCCAGCTCACCAGGGCAGGTCAATCAGCCCCAGCATTTT. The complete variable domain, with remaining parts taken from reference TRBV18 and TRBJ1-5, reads NAGVMQNPRHLVRRRGQEARLRCSPMKGHSHVYWYRQLPEEGLKFMVYLQKENIIDESGMPKERFSAEFPKEGPSILRIQQVVRGDSAAYFCASSPGQVNQPQHFGDGTRLSIL.

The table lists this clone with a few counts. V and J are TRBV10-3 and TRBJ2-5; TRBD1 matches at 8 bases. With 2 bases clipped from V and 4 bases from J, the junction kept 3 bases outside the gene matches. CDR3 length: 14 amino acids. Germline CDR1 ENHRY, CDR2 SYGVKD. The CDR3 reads CAISEGQGAETQYF. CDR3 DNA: TGTGCCATCAGTGAGGGTCAGGGGGCAGAGACCCAGTACTTC.

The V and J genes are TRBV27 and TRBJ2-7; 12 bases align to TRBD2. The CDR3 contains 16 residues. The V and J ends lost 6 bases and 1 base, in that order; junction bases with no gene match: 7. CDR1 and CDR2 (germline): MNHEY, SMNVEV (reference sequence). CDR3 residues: CASSRRLAGESYEQYF. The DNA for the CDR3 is TGTGCCAGCAGCCGAAGACTAGCGGGAGAATCCTACGAGCAGTACTTC.

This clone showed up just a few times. The CDR3 here is CASSLDEMMLEQFF. CDR3 in DNA: TGTGCCAGCAGCTTAGATGAGATGATGCTCGAGCAGTTCTTC. This chain uses TRBV7-2 with TRBJ2-1; D gene unclear. The germline V gene encodes CDR1 SGHTA and CDR2 FQGNSA. The CDR3 is made up of 14 amino acids. The V end lost 1 base, the J end lost 10 bases, and 14 bases lay between the germline ends.

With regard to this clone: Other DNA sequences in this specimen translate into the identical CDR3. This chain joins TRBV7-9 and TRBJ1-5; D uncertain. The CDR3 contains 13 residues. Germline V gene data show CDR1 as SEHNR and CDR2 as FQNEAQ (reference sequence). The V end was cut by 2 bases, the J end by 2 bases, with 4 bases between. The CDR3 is CASSLTGNQPQHF. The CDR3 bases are TGTGCCAGCAGCTTAACAGGCAATCAGCCCCAGCATTTT.

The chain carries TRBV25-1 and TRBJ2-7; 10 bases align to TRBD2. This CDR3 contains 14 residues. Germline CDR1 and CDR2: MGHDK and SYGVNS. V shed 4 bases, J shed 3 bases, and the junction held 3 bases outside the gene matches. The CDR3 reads CASSGSSGSYEQYF. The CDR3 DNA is TGTGCCAGCAGTGGATCTAGCGGGAGCTACGAGCAGTACTTC.

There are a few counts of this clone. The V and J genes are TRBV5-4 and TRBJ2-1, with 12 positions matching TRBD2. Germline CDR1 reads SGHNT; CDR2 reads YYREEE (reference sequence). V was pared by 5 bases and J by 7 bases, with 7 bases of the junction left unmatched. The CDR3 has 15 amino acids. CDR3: CASRPSGRARNEQFF. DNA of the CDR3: TGTGCCAGCAGACCTAGCGGGAGGGCCCGGAATGAGCAGTTCTTC.

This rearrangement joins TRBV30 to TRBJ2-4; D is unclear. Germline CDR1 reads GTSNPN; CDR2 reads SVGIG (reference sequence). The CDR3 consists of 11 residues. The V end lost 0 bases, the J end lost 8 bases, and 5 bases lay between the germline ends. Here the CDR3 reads CAWSVLDIQYF. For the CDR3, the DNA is TGTGCCTGGAGTGTACTGGACATTCAGTACTTC.

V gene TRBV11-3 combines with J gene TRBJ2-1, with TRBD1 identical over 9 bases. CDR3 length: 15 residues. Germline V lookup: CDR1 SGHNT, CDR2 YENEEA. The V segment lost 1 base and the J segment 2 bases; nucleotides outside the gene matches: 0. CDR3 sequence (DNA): TGTGCCAGCAGCTTAGGGACAGGGGCCTACAATGAGCAGTTCTTC. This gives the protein CASSLGTGAYNEQFF. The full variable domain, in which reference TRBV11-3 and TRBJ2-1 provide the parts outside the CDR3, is EAGVVQSPRYKIIEKKQPVAFWCNPISGHNTLYWYLQNLGQGPELLIRYENEEAVDDSQLPKDRFSAERLKGVDSTLKIQPAELGDSAVYLCASSLGTGAYNEQFFGPGTRLTVL.

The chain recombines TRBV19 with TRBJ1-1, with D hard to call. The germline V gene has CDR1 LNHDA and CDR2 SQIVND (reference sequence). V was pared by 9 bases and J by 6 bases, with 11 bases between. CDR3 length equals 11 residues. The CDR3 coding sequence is TGTGCCAGCACGGGATGGGCTGAAGCTTTCTTT. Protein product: CASTGWAEAFF. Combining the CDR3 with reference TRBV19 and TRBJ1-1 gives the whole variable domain DGGITQSPKYLFRKEGQNVTLSCEQNLNHDAMYWYRQDPGQGLRLIYYSQIVNDFQKGDIAEGYSVSREKKESFPLTVTSAQKNPTAFYLCASTGWAEAFFGQGTRLTVV.

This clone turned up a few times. CDR3 amino acids: CATQSAGAPYEQYF. The CDR3 DNA is TGTGCCACCCAGTCGGCAGGGGCCCCCTACGAGCAGTACTTC. This chain links TRBV19 with TRBJ2-7; possibly TRBD1 for D (6 bases). Deletions cut 10 bases from V and 2 bases from J, with 18 bases between. The length of the CDR3 is 14 residues. In germline, CDR1 is LNHDA, CDR2 SQIVND (reference sequence).

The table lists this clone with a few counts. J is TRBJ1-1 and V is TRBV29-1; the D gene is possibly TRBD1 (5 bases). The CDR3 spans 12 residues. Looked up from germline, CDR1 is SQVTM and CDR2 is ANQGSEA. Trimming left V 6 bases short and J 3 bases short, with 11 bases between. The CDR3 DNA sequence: TGCAGCGTCCTGGGGGGGGACACTGAAGCTTTCTTT. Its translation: CSVLGGDTEAFF. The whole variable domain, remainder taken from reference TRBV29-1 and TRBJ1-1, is SAVISQKPSRDICQRGTSLTIQCQVDSQVTMMFWYRQQPGQSLTLIATANQGSEATYESGFVIDKFPISRPNLTFSTLTVSNMSPEDSSIYLCSVLGGDTEAFFGQGTRLTVV.

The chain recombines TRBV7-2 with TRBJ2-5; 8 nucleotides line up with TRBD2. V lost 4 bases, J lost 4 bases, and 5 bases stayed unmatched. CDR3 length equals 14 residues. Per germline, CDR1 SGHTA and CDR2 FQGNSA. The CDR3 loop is CASSYSGSLETQYF. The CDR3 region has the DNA TGTGCCAGCAGCTACAGCGGGAGCCTAGAGACCCAGTACTTC.

The CDR3 loop is CASSRINEQFF. The CDR3 nucleotides read TGTGCCAGCAGCAGGATAAATGAGCAGTTCTTC. The V and J genes are TRBV28 and TRBJ2-1; D unclear. CDR1 MDHEN and CDR2 SYDVKM come from the germline V gene. V lost 6 bases and J lost 7, with 7 bases in between. CDR3 length: 11 residues.

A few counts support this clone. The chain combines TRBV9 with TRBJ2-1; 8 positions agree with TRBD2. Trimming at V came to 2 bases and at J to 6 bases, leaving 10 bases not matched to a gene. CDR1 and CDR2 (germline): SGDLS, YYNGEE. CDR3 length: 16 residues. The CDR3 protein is CASSVYYGRAGNEQFF. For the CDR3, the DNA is TGTGCCAGCAGCGTGTACTACGGGAGGGCCGGCAATGAGCAGTTCTTC. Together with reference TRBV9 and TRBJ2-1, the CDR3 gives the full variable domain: DSGVTQTPKHLITATGQRVTLRCSPRSGDLSVYWYQQSLDQGLQFLIQYYNGEERAKGNILERFSAQQFPDLHSELNLSSLELGDSALYFCASSVYYGRAGNEQFFGPGTRLTVL.

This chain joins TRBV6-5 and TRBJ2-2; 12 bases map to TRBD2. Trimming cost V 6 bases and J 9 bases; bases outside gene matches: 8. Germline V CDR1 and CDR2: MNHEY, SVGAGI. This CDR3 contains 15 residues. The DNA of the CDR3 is TGTGCCAGCAGGCAGACTAGCGGGAGTGGTAGGGAGCTGTTTTTT. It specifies CASRQTSGSGRELFF.

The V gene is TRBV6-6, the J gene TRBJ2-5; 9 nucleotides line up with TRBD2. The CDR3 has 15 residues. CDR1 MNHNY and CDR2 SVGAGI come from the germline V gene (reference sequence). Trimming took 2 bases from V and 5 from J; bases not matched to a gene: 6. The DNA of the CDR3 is TGTGCCAGCAGTTACGTAGCGGGGGAATTGGAGACCCAGTACTTC. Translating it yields CASSYVAGELETQYF.

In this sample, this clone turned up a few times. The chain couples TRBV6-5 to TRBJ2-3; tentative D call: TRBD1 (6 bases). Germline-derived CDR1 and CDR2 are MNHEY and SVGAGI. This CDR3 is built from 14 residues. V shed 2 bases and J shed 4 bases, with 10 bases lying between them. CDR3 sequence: CASSYDRQADTQYF. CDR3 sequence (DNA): TGTGCCAGCAGTTACGACAGGCAAGCAGATACGCAGTATTTT.

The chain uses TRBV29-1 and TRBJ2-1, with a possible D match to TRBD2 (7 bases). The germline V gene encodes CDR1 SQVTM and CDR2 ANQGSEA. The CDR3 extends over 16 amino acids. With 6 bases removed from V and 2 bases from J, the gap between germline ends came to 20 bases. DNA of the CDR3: TGCAGCGTGAGTGGGGCGGGGGCGATCGCCTACAATGAGCAGTTCTTC. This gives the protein CSVSGAGAIAYNEQFF.

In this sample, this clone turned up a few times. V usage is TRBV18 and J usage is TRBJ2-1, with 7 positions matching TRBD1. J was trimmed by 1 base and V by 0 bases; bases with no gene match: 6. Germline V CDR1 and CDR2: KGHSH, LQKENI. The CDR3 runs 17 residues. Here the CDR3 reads CASSPPVWDRSYNEQFF. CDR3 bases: TGTGCCAGCTCACCACCGGTGTGGGACAGATCCTACAATGAGCAGTTCTTC.

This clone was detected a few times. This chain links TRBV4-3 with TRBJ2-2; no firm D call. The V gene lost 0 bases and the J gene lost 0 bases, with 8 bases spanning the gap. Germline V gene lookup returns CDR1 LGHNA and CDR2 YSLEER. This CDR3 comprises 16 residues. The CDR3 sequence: CASSQDHRANTGELFF. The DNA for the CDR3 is TGCGCCAGCAGCCAAGATCACAGAGCGAACACCGGGGAGCTGTTTTTT.

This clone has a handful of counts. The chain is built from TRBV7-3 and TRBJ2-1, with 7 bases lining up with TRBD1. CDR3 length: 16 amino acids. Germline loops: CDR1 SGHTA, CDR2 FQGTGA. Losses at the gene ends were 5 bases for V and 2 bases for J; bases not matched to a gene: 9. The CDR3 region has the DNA TGTGCCAGCAGCCCCCCAGGACAGGCCGCCTACAATGAGCAGTTCTTC. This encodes CASSPPGQAAYNEQFF.